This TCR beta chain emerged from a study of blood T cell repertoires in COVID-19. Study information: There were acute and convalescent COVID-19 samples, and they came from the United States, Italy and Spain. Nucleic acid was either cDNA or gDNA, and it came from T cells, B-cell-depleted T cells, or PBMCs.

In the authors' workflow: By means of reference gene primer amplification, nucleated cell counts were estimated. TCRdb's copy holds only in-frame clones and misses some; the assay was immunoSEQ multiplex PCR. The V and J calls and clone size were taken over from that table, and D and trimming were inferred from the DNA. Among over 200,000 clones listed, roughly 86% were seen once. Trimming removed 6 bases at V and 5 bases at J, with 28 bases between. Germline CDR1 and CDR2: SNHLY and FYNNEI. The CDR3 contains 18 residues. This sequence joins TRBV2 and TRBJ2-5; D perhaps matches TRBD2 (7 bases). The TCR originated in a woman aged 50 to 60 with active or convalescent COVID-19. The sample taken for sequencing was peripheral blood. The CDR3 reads CASRLRAEGRGNRETQYF. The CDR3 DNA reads TGTGCCAGCAGACTACGAGCCGAGGGGAGGGGGAATCGGGAGACCCAGTACTTC.